This T cell receptor (beta chain) is drawn from a study of blood T cell repertoires in COVID-19 (dated by TCRdb to about 2020). Context from the whole study: Collaborator samples came from the United States, Italy and Spain and covered acute and convalescent phases of COVID-19. The prospective study material was composed of cDNA or gDNA derived from T cells, B-cell-depleted T cells, or PBMCs. Subjects who had been exposed to COVID-19, were actively infected with it, or had recovered from it provided the deeply sampled blood TCRbeta repertoires that made up the dataset. A freely available public database, intended as a resource for researchers studying the immune response to SARS-CoV-2, is where the repertoires were released. Samples came from the ongoing ImmuneRACE study (first 160 participants) plus 1,254 subjects from 6 global collaborators. Nearly every sample came with metadata listing a de-identified subject ID, COVID-19 status, age in years and sex. Where available, HLA class I and class II types were obtained from metadata supplied by the sample provider rather than from assay-based typing. What the work shows at the level of the full study, not this receptor alone: How much clinical and demographic metadata was included differed by source and by participant, and the metadata was provided uncurated.

TCRbeta CDR3 regions were amplified from genomic DNA by means of the immunoSEQ Assay, a bias-controlled multiplex PCR. As for the original processing: The number of nucleated cells in each sample was estimated by amplification of reference gene primers within the assay. To quantify the absolute abundance of each unique TCRbeta CDR3 rearrangement, sequence reads were collapsed and filtered. For each sample, productive Simpson clonality was calculated as the square root of Simpson's diversity index over productive rearrangements. TCRdb took this table from immuneACCESS and kept in-frame rearrangements with V and J called. Such tables lack part of the clones; where checked against another copy, unresolved V genes explain under half of the gap, and the rest is unexplained. V and J calls and clone size are those listed in that table; D and trimming were worked out from the DNA. In all, the sample holds around 200,000 clones, and around 90% of those were seen once. Approximately 12% of the sample is in the top ten clones.

To note about this clone: Its antigen is still unknown. Per-base quality was not reported, and no clone a single base away is much larger than it.

Another Seattle source contributed samples from volunteer blood donors who had recovered from COVID-19. Whole blood was collected in K2EDTA tubes by collaborating institutions according to the institutions' own protocols. Collaborator samples were shipped for TCRbeta analysis as frozen whole blood, isolated PBMCs, or DNA extracted from either sample type. The CDR3 covers 15 residues, taking in both the cysteine and the phenylalanine. Only the CDR3 portion is preserved as DNA: 45 bases, with reading frame beginning at the first base. Clipping removes 6 bases from V and 5 bases from J, with 8 as the unmatched junction base count. CDR1 and CDR2, per the germline V gene, are SNHLY and FYNNEI.

This chain is built from TRBV2 and TRBJ2-5; 11 nucleotides in the junction match TRBD2. The sequenced sample consisted of peripheral blood. The clonotype comes from a woman under 30 who had recovered from COVID-19. The sequenced DNA is TGTGCCAGCAGAGGGGGACTAGCGGACAGTGAGACCCAGTACTTC. This gives the protein CASRGGLADSETQYF.